A single TCR beta chain is shown here with its context. There are a few counts of this clonotype. What this receptor recognizes is not known. The input lacks base qualities; no much larger clone sits a single base away. The donors were roughly 40 Caucasian individuals from Russia, aged about 6 to 100 years, who were systemically healthy. Each donor gave ten milliliters of peripheral blood, drawn into EDTA-treated Vacutainer tubes. Ficoll-Paque density-gradient centrifugation was used to isolate PBMCs, with at least 7 million obtained per sample. Total RNA, at least 6 micrograms per sample, was extracted from PBMCs with Trizol reagent. For every donor, flow cytometry on a PBMC aliquot measured the percentage of naive CD45RAhigh/CD27high T cells. The data derive from a study of blood T cells in healthy people across ages (dated by TCRdb to between 2014 and 2017). Regarding the study in general: In model experiments, template switching captured roughly one uniquely barcoded TCR beta cDNA molecule for every two T cells. Using deep sequencing normalized with unique cDNA molecular identifiers, the study measured how TCR beta repertoire diversity changes with age. Donors were grouped into four age groups: young (average about 15 years), middle-aged (39), aged (about 59) and long-lived (approximately 75). To avoid experimental bias, donors of different ages were randomly spread across the sequencing lanes. The study analyzed two additional independent replicas of 1 million unique cDNA reads from the same blood draw for two donors, one aged 18 to 29 and one aged 80 or older.

Study-wide findings and limitations: Observed TCR beta diversity per million T cells fell roughly linearly with age, and a significant reduction was already apparent by age around 36. There was a strong correlation between observed TCR beta diversity and the percentage of naive T cells measured by flow cytometry. Because the CMV infection status of the donors was unknown, age-related changes in expanded clonotypes may potentially have been confounded. Estimates of total diversity from one million sequenced T cells were regarded as lower bounds and underestimates. Compared with the aged group, more naive CD4+ T cells, fewer expanded clones and increased TCR diversity were shown by the long-lived group, suggesting age selection. Because profiling used bulk unsorted PBMCs, naive and antigen-experienced compartments could not be compared conclusively.

Based on the germline V gene, the CDR1 and CDR2 sequences are SGDLS and YYNGEE. V loses 2 bases of germline sequence and J loses 2 bases, and the interval between the two ends is 12 bases. The CDR3 holds 15 amino acids from the cysteine to the phenylalanine. Only the CDR3 part of the read is kept: 45 bases, read in frame from the first base. The library was made by 5' RACE. The second PCR ran for about 6 to 11 cycles and used a J-beta primer mix along with a sample-barcoded 5' primer. A template-switch 5' adaptor carrying 12 random nucleotides introduced a unique molecular identifier onto each TCR beta cDNA molecule. At least 2.5 million CDR3-containing paired-end reads were obtained from each sample. All of the RNA was converted into first-strand cDNA using the Mint cDNA synthesis kit, with a TRBC-specific oligonucleotide serving as the primer. All cDNA was treated with uracil-DNA glycosylase and then went through a first 18-cycle PCR with the universal primers M1SS and BC2_uni_R. Per the authors' processing: Each sample was normalized by randomly selecting 1 million high-quality reads, each carrying a distinct molecular identifier. Instead of being binned into consensus sequences, reads that shared molecular identifiers were thrown out. MiTCR, with a Q25 quality threshold and the strictest error-elimination algorithm, was used for CDR3 identification, clonotype clustering and error correction. A nonparametric unseen species model using Euler transformation provided a lower-bound estimate of total TCR beta diversity. The public reads were reanalyzed by TCRdb: fastp trimming at Q25, MiXCR alignment, in-frame beta chains only. Each CDR3 protein gets just one entry, which takes the most common genes and DNA from the rows behind it. The V and J calls were determined by TCRdb, not by the authors. The sample table lists 1.5 million to 2 million distinct CDR3 sequences, about 39% of them with a count of one. The leading ten clones occupy around 23% of the sample.

Sequencing was done on a sample of blood. This TCR derives from a human donor in good health. In this chain, TRBV9 is recombined with TRBJ2-3, and TRBD1 may be the D gene, going by 6 matching bases. In nucleotides, the sequence is TGTGCCAGCAGCGTCGGACAGCTCTTCACAGATACGCAGTATTTT. This translates into CASSVGQLFTDTQYF.